This is a list of T cell receptor beta chains from one sample in a study of blood T cells in healthy people across ages. Each CDR3 protein is one row after TCRdb ran MiXCR on the 5' RACE reads. The repertoire consists of under 2 million distinct CDR3 sequences, with about 31% occurring once and the leading ten covering about 11%. Material: blood. The receptors come from a woman aged 25 to 39 in good health. Both conserved end residues are part of each CDR3. Each record gives: CDR3 DNA, CDR3 protein, V gene, J gene, clone size, D gene. D genes are given only for firm matches. Clone sizes are given selectively: once, few, many, or a class where the clone is expanded.

CDR3 DNA: TGCAGCGTTGTGGGGACTAGGTTACTGCTTGAGACCCAGTACTTC; CDR3 protein: CSVVGTRLLLETQYF; V gene: TRBV29-1; J gene: TRBJ2-5; clone size: many; D gene: TRBD2
CDR3 DNA: TGTGCCTGGACCAAATTGGCCCCTTCATTGTATGGCTACACCTTC; CDR3 protein: CAWTKLAPSLYGYTF; V gene: TRBV30; J gene: TRBJ1-2; clone size: few; D gene: -
CDR3 DNA: TGTGCCAGCAGCCAAGGTTTGGGGGCCGGGGAGACCCAGTACTTC; CDR3 protein: CASSQGLGAGETQYF; V gene: TRBV3-1; J gene: TRBJ2-5; clone size: -; D gene: -
CDR3 DNA: TGCAGCGTTGAAGGGCTAGCGGGGGGCCTCCCCTTCGCCGAGCAGTACTTC; CDR3 protein: CSVEGLAGGLPFAEQYF; V gene: TRBV29-1; J gene: TRBJ2-7; clone size: -; D gene: TRBD2
CDR3 DNA: TGTGCCAGCAGCTTAGAAGGGGTCTCCTACAATGAGCAGTTCTTC; CDR3 protein: CASSLEGVSYNEQFF; V gene: TRBV7-9; J gene: TRBJ2-1; clone size: many; D gene: -
CDR3 DNA: TGCAGTGCCCCCATCGGACAGGGGCTAGCGGGACGGGTTGGCCAAGAGACCCAGTACTTC; CDR3 protein: CSAPIGQGLAGRVGQETQYF; V gene: TRBV20-1; J gene: TRBJ2-5; clone size: few; D gene: -
CDR3 DNA: TGTGCCAGCAGCCTTTTACCTTTAGCTTACAATGAGCAGTTCTTC; CDR3 protein: CASSLLPLAYNEQFF; V gene: TRBV7-2; J gene: TRBJ2-1; clone size: few; D gene: -
CDR3 DNA: TGCAGTGCTAGATCTGAGTCGCGGTACCCTACCTACAATGAGCAGTTCTTC; CDR3 protein: CSARSESRYPTYNEQFF; V gene: TRBV20-1; J gene: TRBJ2-1; clone size: -; D gene: -
CDR3 DNA: TGTGCCAGCAGCCCAGGGGGGTGGCAGCGTGAAGCTTTCTTT; CDR3 protein: CASSPGGWQREAFF; V gene: TRBV3-1; J gene: TRBJ1-1; clone size: -; D gene: TRBD1
CDR3 DNA: TGTGCCAGCAGCAATCCCGACAGCTGCAATCAGCCCCAGCATTTT; CDR3 protein: CASSNPDSCNQPQHF; V gene: TRBV21-1; J gene: TRBJ1-5; clone size: -; D gene: -
CDR3 DNA: TGCAGCGTCGCCACACCTAGCGGGTTTTCCTACGAGCAGTACTTC; CDR3 protein: CSVATPSGFSYEQYF; V gene: TRBV29-1; J gene: TRBJ2-7; clone size: -; D gene: TRBD2
CDR3 DNA: TGCAGCGGCTCGGGAGGGCCTCATGAGCAGTTCTTC; CDR3 protein: CSGSGGPHEQFF; V gene: TRBV29-1; J gene: TRBJ2-1; clone size: many; D gene: TRBD2
CDR3 DNA: TGTGCCAGCAGCTTAGCTAGCGGGGGGGCGTCAGATACGCAGTATTTT; CDR3 protein: CASSLASGGASDTQYF; V gene: TRBV7-2; J gene: TRBJ2-3; clone size: -; D gene: TRBD2
CDR3 DNA: TGCAGTGCGGAGACTAGCGGAGGGATGGGAGAGCAGTACTTC; CDR3 protein: CSAETSGGMGEQYF; V gene: TRBV20-1; J gene: TRBJ2-4; clone size: -; D gene: TRBD2
CDR3 DNA: TGTGCCATCCGGGGACTCGGCTCCTACACTGAGCAGTACTTC; CDR3 protein: CAIRGLGSYTEQYF; V gene: TRBV10-3; J gene: TRBJ2-7; clone size: -; D gene: -
CDR3 DNA: TGTGCCAGCAGCGTAGGTAGCGGAGGGGTGGATGAGCAGTTCTTC; CDR3 protein: CASSVGSGGVDEQFF; V gene: TRBV9; J gene: TRBJ2-1; clone size: few; D gene: -
CDR3 DNA: TGTGCCAGCAGCCAAGATAGCTTTAACACTGAAGCTTTCTTT; CDR3 protein: CASSQDSFNTEAFF; V gene: TRBV14; J gene: TRBJ1-1; clone size: few; D gene: -
CDR3 DNA: TGTGCCAGCAGTACACACAGGGACCTCGTTACGCTGAACACTGAAGCTTTCTTT; CDR3 protein: CASSTHRDLVTLNTEAFF; V gene: TRBV6-1; J gene: TRBJ1-1; clone size: few; D gene: -